This T cell receptor beta chain was recovered during a study of T cells after yellow fever vaccination. Trimming pared 3 bases from V and 1 base from J, leaving 10 bases between. This CDR3 has 15 amino acids. CDR1 LGHDT and CDR2 YNNKEL come from the germline V gene (reference sequence). TCRdb called the 5' RACE reads again in MiXCR, with one record for every CDR3 protein. The sample has some 400,000 distinct CDR3 sequences; approximately 6% are singletons. The sample was PBMCs, taken 5 days after the yellow fever booster vaccination. The TCR sequence derives from a man aged 25 to 40 who received the YFV17D yellow fever vaccine. The chain is built from TRBV3-1 and TRBJ2-1; D unclear. The CDR3 coding sequence is TGTGCCAGCAGCCAGGCCGGTGGGTCCTACAATGAGCAGTTCTTC. This codes for CASSQAGGSYNEQFF.